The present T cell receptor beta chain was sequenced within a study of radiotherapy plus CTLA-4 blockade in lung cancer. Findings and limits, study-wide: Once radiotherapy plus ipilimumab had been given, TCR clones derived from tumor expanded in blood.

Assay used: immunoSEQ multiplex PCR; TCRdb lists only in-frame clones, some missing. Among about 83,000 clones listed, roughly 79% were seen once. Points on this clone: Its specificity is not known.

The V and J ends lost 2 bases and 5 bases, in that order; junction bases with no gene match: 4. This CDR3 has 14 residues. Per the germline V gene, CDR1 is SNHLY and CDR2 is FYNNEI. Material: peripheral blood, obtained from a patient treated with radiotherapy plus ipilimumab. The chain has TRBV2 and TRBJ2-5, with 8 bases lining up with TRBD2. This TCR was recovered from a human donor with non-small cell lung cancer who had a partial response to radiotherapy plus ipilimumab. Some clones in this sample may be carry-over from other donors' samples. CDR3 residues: CASSETTSVETQYF. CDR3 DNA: TGTGCCAGCAGTGAAACGACTAGCGTGGAGACCCAGTACTTC.